Each of the 8 T cell receptor beta chains below was sequenced from the same sample in a study of blood T cells in healthy people across ages. Together with a sample-barcoded 5' primer, a J-beta primer mix was included in a second PCR lasting roughly 6 to 12 cycles. In TCRdb, the 5' RACE reads were re-called with MiXCR into one record per CDR3 protein. The sample consists of about 580,000 distinct CDR3 sequences, 47% of them appearing once. The sample was blood. These receptors all stem from an elderly man in good health.

The table lists this clonotype with many counts. The rearrangement links TRBV20-1 to TRBJ2-5; tentatively, D is TRBD1 or TRBD2 (6 bases each). Trimming shortened V by 7 bases and J by 5 bases, and 14 bases separated the two germline ends. The CDR3 is 12 amino acids. Germline V lookup: CDR1 DFQATT, CDR2 SNEGSKA (reference sequence). The CDR3 loop reads CSVSGAEETQYF. The CDR3 DNA reads TGCAGTGTCTCGGGGGCGGAGGAGACCCAGTACTTC.

The CDR3 here is CASSPGTGEETQYF. CDR3 DNA sequence: TGTGCCAGCAGTCCCGGGACAGGGGAAGAGACCCAGTACTTC. The J gene is TRBJ2-5, the V gene TRBV7-9, with 10 bases identical to TRBD1. Germline V gives CDR1 SEHNR, CDR2 FQNEAQ (reference sequence). This CDR3 spans 14 amino acids. With 6 bases clipped from V and 3 bases from J, the junction kept 4 bases outside the gene matches.

As for this clonotype: A junction boundary mismatches the germline segment, possibly from a read error. J is TRBJ2-1 and V is TRBV12-3 or TRBV12-4, with D hard to call. CDR3 length equals 16 residues. As DNA, the CDR3 is TGTGCCAACAGTCTGAGGACGGAGAGCTCCTACAATGAGCAGTTCTTC. Protein: CANSLRTESSYNEQFF.

This clonotype occurred a few times. The chain uses TRBV6-4 and TRBJ1-5, with 7 bases that match TRBD1. Germline lookup yields CDR1 MRHNA and CDR2 SNTAGT. The CDR3 is made up of 16 amino acids. Germline trimming cut 0 bases from V and 4 bases from J; bases unmatched to any gene: 6. The CDR3 sequence is CASSDSDRVPNQPQHF. The CDR3 DNA follows: TGTGCCAGCAGTGACTCTGACAGGGTGCCTAATCAGCCCCAGCATTTT.

This clonotype was observed a few times. J is TRBJ2-5 and V is TRBV10-3; 8 bases line up with TRBD2. CDR1 is ENHRY and CDR2 is SYGVKD in the germline V gene. The V gene end was trimmed by 6 bases and the J gene end by 2 bases; junction bases not matched to a gene: 2. The CDR3 runs to 13 residues. Here the CDR3 reads CAIRRGEQETQYF. The CDR3, as DNA: TGTGCCATCAGGCGGGGGGAACAAGAGACCCAGTACTTC.

This chain uses TRBV3-1 with TRBJ2-5, with 8 bases fitting TRBD1. Looked up from germline, CDR1 is LGHDT and CDR2 is YNNKEL (reference sequence). CDR3 size: 13 residues. Trimming took 8 bases from V and 5 from J; bases not matched to a gene: 7. CDR3 DNA: TGTGCCAGCCTAGGCAGGGGGCTTGAGACCCAGTACTTC. Translated, it gives CASLGRGLETQYF.

The chain combines TRBV3-1 with TRBJ1-1, with TRBD1 identical over 8 bases. Germline V gene sequence: CDR1 LGHDT, CDR2 YNNKEL (reference sequence). The CDR3 covers 14 residues. V trimming: 5 bases; J trimming: 3 bases; junction bases outside the gene matches: 5. CDR3 in DNA: TGTGCCAGCAGCAATACGGACAGGGACACTGAAGCTTTCTTT. As protein: CASSNTDRDTEAFF.

This chain links TRBV30 with TRBJ2-3, with D possibly TRBD1 on 6 matching bases. V was trimmed by 0 bases and J by 1 base, leaving 11 bases between them. Germline CDR1 is GTSNPN and CDR2 is SVGIG (reference sequence). The CDR3 sequence is 15 residues long. CDR3 nucleotides: TGTGCCTGGAGTGTACCCAGGGGAGGCACAGATACGCAGTATTTT. Translation: CAWSVPRGGTDTQYF.